Each of the 28 T cell receptor beta chains below was sequenced from the same sample in a study of cytomegalovirus exposure and HLA in healthy donors. PCR involved 60 Vbeta and 13 Jbeta primers. Data came from immunoSEQ multiplex PCR; TCRdb stores just in-frame clones and leaves some out. Of 100,000 to 150,000 clones detected, about 10% appear once; the ten largest clones hold under 6%. Specimen: PBMCs. The receptors were gathered from a woman aged 18 to 35 in good health and CMV-seropositive.

This sequence joins TRBV21-1 and TRBJ2-2; the DNA was not compared with TRBD1, the D call given in the table. TRBV21-1 is a listed pseudogene. The CDR3 has 13 amino acids. This CDR3 reads CASSDRKPRELFF. CDR3 DNA: TGTGCCAGCAGCGACAGAAAACCGAGGGAGCTGTTTTTT.

The J gene is TRBJ1-2, the V gene TRBV6-1, with TRBD1 matching over 9 bases. J was trimmed by 8 bases and V by 9 bases; bases with no gene match: 10. Germline V gene sequence: CDR1 MNHNS, CDR2 SASEGT. This CDR3 has 13 residues. CDR3 in amino acids: CASRLQGAEGYTF. The CDR3 nucleotides read TGTGCCAGTCGTTTACAGGGGGCGGAAGGCTACACCTTC.

The chain recombines TRBV5-4 with TRBJ2-1, with TRBD2 matching 11 bases. Germline V lookup: CDR1 SGHNT, CDR2 YYREEE (reference sequence). The CDR3 has 17 amino acids. J lost 4 bases, V lost 4 bases, and 10 bases had no gene match. CDR3 in DNA: TGTGCCAGCAGCCAAGGGGGGGGGACTAGCGGTTACAATGAGCAGTTCTTC. It is translated as CASSQGGGTSGYNEQFF.

This clone has more than one count but fewer than ten. Different DNA sequences within this sample yield the same CDR3. CDR3 region: CASSLPSSYEQYF. CDR3 in DNA: TGCGCCAGCAGCCTACCAAGCTCCTACGAGCAGTACTTC. The genes are TRBV5-1 and TRBJ2-7; D remains ambiguous. The CDR3 spans 13 residues. Trimming shortened V by 4 bases and J by 0 bases, and 8 bases separated the two germline ends. CDR1 and CDR2 (germline): SGHRS, YFSETQ.

In its sample, this clone was seen a few times. Compared with germline, one end of the junction differs, possibly owing to a read error. The V and J genes are TRBV18 and TRBJ2-2, with D hard to call. This CDR3 contains 18 residues. Per germline, CDR1 KGHSH and CDR2 LQKENI. In nucleotides, the CDR3 is TGTGCCAGCTCGCCGGTTGTTCTTGGGCCTGCCAACAGCGGGGAGCTGTTTTTT. It yields the protein CASSPVVLGPANSGELFF.

This clone was observed a few times. This chain joins TRBV14 and TRBJ2-1; 7 nucleotides line up with TRBD1. From germline, CDR1 is SGHDN and CDR2 FVKESK. The ends lost 6 bases at V and 0 bases at J; junction bases unmatched: 11. The CDR3 length is 17 residues. In nucleotides, the CDR3 is TGTGCCAGCAGGGGACAGCCCCCCTTGAACTCCTACAATGAGCAGTTCTTC. It specifies CASRGQPPLNSYNEQFF.

Sample share makes this clone medium-sized. The genes are TRBV28 and TRBJ2-1; D gene ambiguous. The V gene lost 5 bases and the J gene lost 2 bases, with 7 bases spanning the gap. CDR1 is MDHEN and CDR2 is SYDVKM in the germline V gene. This CDR3 is built from 13 residues. The CDR3 DNA reads as TGTGCCAGCAGTGCCTATGCCTACAATGAGCAGTTCTTC. It yields the protein CASSAYAYNEQFF.

Only a few counts were recorded for this clone. CDR3 loop: CASSQTWANIQYF. CDR3 nucleotide sequence: TGTGCCAGCAGCCAAACCTGGGCAAACATTCAGTACTTC. The chain is built from TRBV27 and TRBJ2-4, with D unresolved. The germline CDR1 and CDR2 sequences are MNHEY and SMNVEV (reference sequence). The length of the CDR3 is 13 residues. V was trimmed by 6 bases and J by 6 bases, leaving 12 bases between them.

This clone was counted a few times. V gene TRBV6-1 combines with J gene TRBJ2-7; 7 nucleotides line up with TRBD2. The CDR3 loop spans 14 amino acids. Looked up from germline, CDR1 is MNHNS and CDR2 is SASEGT. The junction had 11 bases not matched to a gene; V was cut back by 10 bases and J by 2 bases. In DNA form, the CDR3 reads TGTGCCATCAGAGGGAGGGCGGCACCCTACGAGCAGTACTTC. It encodes CAIRGRAAPYEQYF.

A few counts support this clone. The chain is built from TRBV28 and TRBJ2-5, with a possible D match to TRBD1 (8 bases). This CDR3 has 15 amino acids. Trimming left V 8 bases short and J 5 bases short, with 21 bases between. CDR1 and CDR2 (germline): MDHEN, SYDVKM. The CDR3 nucleotides are TGTGCCAGCGGCCTTCTACAGGGGGGGAAGGAGACCCAGTACTTC. This codes for CASGLLQGGKETQYF. Full variable domain (remainder filled in from reference TRBV28 and TRBJ2-5): DVKVTQSSRYLVKRTGEKVFLECVQDMDHENMFWYRQDPGLGLRLIYFSYDVKMKEKGDIPEGYSVSREKKERFSLILESASTNQTSMYLCASGLLQGGKETQYFGPGTRLLVL.

This clone was detected a few times. The chain is built from TRBV16 and TRBJ2-7; TRBD2 matches 14 bases. V shed 4 bases and J 2 bases; nucleotides not matched to a gene: 16. The germline gives CDR1 KGHSY, CDR2 FQNENV. This CDR3 has 20 amino acids. The CDR3 loop is CASSLSPGLAGEASPYEQYF. In nucleotides, the CDR3 is TGTGCCAGCAGCCTATCCCCGGGACTAGCGGGAGAGGCTTCCCCCTACGAGCAGTACTTC.

This clone occurred a few times. This rearrangement joins TRBV19 to TRBJ2-7; 8 bases are a match to TRBD1. V trimming: 1 base; J trimming: 7 bases; junction bases outside the gene matches: 6. In germline, CDR1 is LNHDA, CDR2 SQIVND (reference sequence). This CDR3 is 14 amino acids long. The CDR3 coding sequence is TGTGCCAGTAGTATAGCTCGGACAGGGAATGAGCAGTACTTC. The encoded protein is CASSIARTGNEQYF.

In its sample, this clone was seen a few times. V is TRBV12-5 and J is TRBJ2-1; no definite D call. CDR3 length: 12 residues. Germline V lookup: CDR1 LGHNT, CDR2 FRNRAP. Trimming removed 2 bases from V and 5 bases from J, with 4 bases in between. The CDR3 nucleotides read TGTGCTAGTGGTTTGTCGGACAATGAGCAGTTCTTC. Translated: CASGLSDNEQFF.

In this sample, this clone turned up many times. The chain carries TRBV6-6 and TRBJ1-1; possibly TRBD1 for D (6 bases). Per the germline V gene, CDR1 is MNHNY and CDR2 is SVGAGI (reference sequence). This CDR3 is 12 amino acids long. Trimming cost V 6 bases and J 6 bases, with 11 bases left between them. The CDR3 sequence is CASSQGKAEAFF. The CDR3 bases are TGTGCCAGCAGCCAGGGGAAAGCTGAAGCTTTCTTT.

Only a few counts were recorded for this clone. The rearrangement links TRBV20-1 to TRBJ1-1; 7 bases are a match to TRBD1. With V trimmed by 0 bases and J by 11 bases, 3 bases remained unmatched. The CDR3 is 11 amino acids. Germline CDR1 and CDR2: DFQATT and SNEGSKA (reference sequence). CDR3 DNA sequence: TGCAGTGCTAGAGATACACAGGGGGCTTTCTTT. It encodes CSARDTQGAFF.

This clone has more than one count but fewer than ten. The rearrangement joins TRBV4-1 to TRBJ2-7, with 9 positions matching TRBD2. CDR1 is MGHRA and CDR2 is YSYEKL in the germline V gene. The CDR3 runs 17 residues. V lost 1 base to trimming and J lost 4 bases; unmatched junction nucleotides: 11. The CDR3 coding sequence is TGCGCCAGCAGCCAAGTACACAGCGGGGGGACTTCATACGAGCAGTACTTC. Protein product: CASSQVHSGGTSYEQYF.

V gene TRBV5-1 combines with J gene TRBJ1-1, with D uncertain. The germline gives CDR1 SGHRS, CDR2 YFSETQ. This CDR3 contains 12 residues. Trimming left V 0 bases short and J 7 bases short, with 7 bases between. CDR3 loop: CASSLASSEAFF. In DNA form, the CDR3 reads TGCGCCAGCAGCTTGGCGTCCAGTGAAGCTTTCTTT.

For the CDR3, the DNA is TGTGCCAGTATGGGTAGCGGATTCCCCTACGAGCAGTACTTC. Its translation is CASMGSGFPYEQYF. The chain uses TRBV19 and TRBJ2-7; a possible D gene is TRBD2 (6 bases). The germline V gene encodes CDR1 LNHDA and CDR2 SQIVND (reference sequence). This CDR3 is built from 14 residues. The germline V and J ends were trimmed by 7 bases and 2 bases, with 15 bases remaining between them.

This CDR3 reads CASSLARGLEQYF. The CDR3 bases are TGTGCCAGCAGCTTGGCCCGGGGTCTCGAGCAGTACTTC. V is TRBV5-4 and J is TRBJ2-7; weak D call: TRBD2 (5 bases). Germline V gives CDR1 SGHNT, CDR2 YYREEE (reference sequence). Trimming took off 0 bases at V and 6 bases at J, with 10 bases between the two ends. The length of the CDR3 is 13 residues. The whole variable domain, remainder taken from reference TRBV5-4 and TRBJ2-7, is ETGVTQSPTHLIKTRGQQVTLRCSSQSGHNTVSWYQQALGQGPQFIFQYYREEENGRGNFPPRFSGLQFPNYSSELNVNALELDDSALYLCASSLARGLEQYFGPGTRLTVT.

This clone was seen a handful of times. V and J are TRBV7-9 and TRBJ2-7; a weak D match, TRBD2 (5 bases). Germline values: CDR1 SEHNR, CDR2 FQNEAQ (reference sequence). The CDR3 runs to 13 residues. V was pared by 5 bases and J by 2 bases, with 10 bases between. The CDR3 spells CASSPAAPYEQYF. The CDR3 coding sequence is TGTGCCAGCAGCCCAGCGGCGCCCTACGAGCAGTACTTC.

The rearrangement links TRBV27 to TRBJ2-1; 12 nucleotides align to TRBD2. CDR3 length equals 17 residues. With 2 bases clipped from V and 3 bases from J, the junction kept 5 bases outside the gene matches. CDR1 and CDR2 from the germline V gene are MNHEY and SMNVEV (reference sequence). CDR3 sequence reads: CASSLLAGGPSYNEQFF. In nucleotides, the CDR3 is TGTGCCAGCAGTTTACTAGCGGGAGGGCCTAGCTACAATGAGCAGTTCTTC.

This clone has just a few counts. The V and J genes are TRBV4-1 and TRBJ2-2; D is unresolved. Deletions cut 4 bases from V and 8 bases from J, with 14 bases between. The CDR3 loop spans 14 amino acids. Germline V lookup: CDR1 MGHRA, CDR2 YSYEKL. CDR3 sequence reads: CASSLPSNQGELFF. The CDR3 DNA sequence: TGCGCCAGCAGCCTTCCCTCGAATCAGGGGGAGCTGTTTTTT.

This sequence joins TRBV27 and TRBJ1-4, with D possibly being TRBD1 (5 bases). Germline-derived CDR1 and CDR2 are MNHEY and SMNVEV (reference sequence). The CDR3 runs to 14 residues. V was trimmed by 4 bases and J by 8 bases, leaving 14 bases between them. The CDR3 bases are TGTGCCAGCAGTTATGGGGGGATTCGAGAAAAACTGTTTTTT. It translates to CASSYGGIREKLFF. Supplemented by reference TRBV27 and TRBJ1-4, the full variable domain reads EAQVTQNPRYLITVTGKKLTVTCSQNMNHEYMSWYRQDPGLGLRQIYYSMNVEVTDKGDVPEGYKVSRKEKRNFPLILESPSPNQTSLYFCASSYGGIREKLFFGSGTQLSVL.

This clone was seen a handful of times. The chain combines TRBV9 with TRBJ1-1, with a weak D call TRBD1 (6 bases). CDR3 length: 15 amino acids. V was trimmed by 4 bases and J by 4 bases, leaving 17 bases between them. The germline V gene encodes CDR1 SGDLS and CDR2 YYNGEE. CDR3 sequence reads: CASSLRTESSTEAFF. In DNA, the CDR3 is TGTGCCAGCAGCCTTCGGACAGAGTCGAGCACTGAAGCTTTCTTT.

The chain links TRBV28 to TRBJ1-5; D is unclear. Germline V gene data show CDR1 as MDHEN and CDR2 as SYDVKM. Trimming pared 8 bases from V and 0 bases from J, leaving 17 bases between. The CDR3 has 16 amino acids. The CDR3 coding sequence is TGTGCCAGCGCCCCCTCGCGGGCTAATAGCAATCAGCCCCAGCATTTT. Protein sequence: CASAPSRANSNQPQHF.

This chain links TRBV18 with TRBJ2-5, with D uncertain. This CDR3 has 14 amino acids. Germline CDR1 and CDR2: KGHSH and LQKENI. V gave up 2 bases and J gave up 5 bases, with 12 bases separating them. Here the CDR3 DNA reads TGTGCCAGCTCACCATTGGCCAGGTCGGAGACCCAGTACTTC. This translates into CASSPLARSETQYF.

In this sample, this clone turned up a few times. V and J are TRBV28 and TRBJ1-5; D is undetermined. There are 12 residues in the CDR3. Germline CDR1 and CDR2: MDHEN and SYDVKM. Trimming removed 10 bases at V and 5 bases at J, with 12 bases between. The DNA of the CDR3 is TGTGCCATTGGCGGGCGAGATCAGCCCCAGCATTTT. It encodes CAIGGRDQPQHF.

The rearrangement joins TRBV6-5 to TRBJ1-1, with 7 bases fitting TRBD1. CDR3 length equals 13 residues. CDR1 is MNHEY, CDR2 SVGAGI, per germline. V lost 9 bases to trimming and J lost 3 bases; unmatched junction nucleotides: 7. The CDR3 sequence is CASAGGAYTEAFF. The CDR3 DNA is TGTGCCAGTGCAGGGGGAGCGTACACTGAAGCTTTCTTT.